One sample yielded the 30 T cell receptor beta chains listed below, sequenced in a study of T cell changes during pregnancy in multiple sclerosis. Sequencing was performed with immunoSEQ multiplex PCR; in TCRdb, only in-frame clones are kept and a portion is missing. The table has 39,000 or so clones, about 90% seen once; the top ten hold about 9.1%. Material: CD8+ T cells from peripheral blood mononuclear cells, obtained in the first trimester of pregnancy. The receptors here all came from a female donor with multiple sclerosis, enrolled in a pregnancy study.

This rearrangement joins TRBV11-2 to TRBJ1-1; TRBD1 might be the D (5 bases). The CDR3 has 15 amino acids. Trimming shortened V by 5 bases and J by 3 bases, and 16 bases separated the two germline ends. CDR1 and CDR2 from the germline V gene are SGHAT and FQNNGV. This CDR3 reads CASSPWGVADTEAFF. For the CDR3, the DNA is TGTGCCAGCAGCCCCTGGGGGGTTGCGGACACTGAAGCTTTCTTT.

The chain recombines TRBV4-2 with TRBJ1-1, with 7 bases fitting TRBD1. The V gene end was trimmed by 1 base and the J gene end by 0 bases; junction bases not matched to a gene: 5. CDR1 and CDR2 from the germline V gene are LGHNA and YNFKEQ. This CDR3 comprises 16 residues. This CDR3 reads CASSQGQGLMNTEAFF. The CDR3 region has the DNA TGTGCCAGCAGCCAAGGACAGGGACTTATGAACACTGAAGCTTTCTTT.

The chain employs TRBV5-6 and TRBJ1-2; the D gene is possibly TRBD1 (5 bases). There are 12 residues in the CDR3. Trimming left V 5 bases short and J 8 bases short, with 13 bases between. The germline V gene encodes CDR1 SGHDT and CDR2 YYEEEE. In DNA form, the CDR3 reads TGTGCCAGCAGGATCGGGGGAGGAGGCTACACCTTC. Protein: CASRIGGGGYTF.

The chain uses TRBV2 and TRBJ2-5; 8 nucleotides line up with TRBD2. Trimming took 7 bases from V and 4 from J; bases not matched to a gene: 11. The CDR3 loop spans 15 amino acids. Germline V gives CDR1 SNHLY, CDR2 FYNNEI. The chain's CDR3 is CASNSIGGRPETQYF. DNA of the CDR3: TGTGCCAGCAATAGCATAGGCGGGAGGCCAGAGACCCAGTACTTC. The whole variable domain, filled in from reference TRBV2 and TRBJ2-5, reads EPEVTQTPSHQVTQMGQEVILRCVPISNHLYFYWYRQILGQKVEFLVSFYNNEISEKSEIFDDQFSVERPDGSNFTLKIRSTKLEDSAMYFCASNSIGGRPETQYFGPGTRLLVL.

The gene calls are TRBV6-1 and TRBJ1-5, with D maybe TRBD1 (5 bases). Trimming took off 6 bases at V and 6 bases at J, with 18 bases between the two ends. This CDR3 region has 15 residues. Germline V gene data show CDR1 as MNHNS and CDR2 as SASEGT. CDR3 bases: TGTGCCAGCAGCCCATATGGGGGGGGAGGTCAGCCCCAGCATTTT. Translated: CASSPYGGGGQPQHF.

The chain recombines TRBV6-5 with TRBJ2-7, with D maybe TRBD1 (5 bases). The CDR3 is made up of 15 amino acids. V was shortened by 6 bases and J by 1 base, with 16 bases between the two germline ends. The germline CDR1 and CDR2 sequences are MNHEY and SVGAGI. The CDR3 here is CASSYDSRASYEQYF. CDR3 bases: TGTGCCAGCAGCTACGACAGTAGGGCATCCTACGAGCAGTACTTC.

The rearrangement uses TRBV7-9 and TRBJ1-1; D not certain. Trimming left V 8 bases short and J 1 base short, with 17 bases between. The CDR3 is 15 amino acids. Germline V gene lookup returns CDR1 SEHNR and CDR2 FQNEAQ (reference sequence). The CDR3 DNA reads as TGTGCCAGCGCCCCCTGGCGAGGAGAGAACACTGAAGCTTTCTTT. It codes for CASAPWRGENTEAFF. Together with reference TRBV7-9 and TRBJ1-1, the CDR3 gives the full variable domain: DTGVSQNPRHKITKRGQNVTFRCDPISEHNRLYWYRQTLGQGPEFLTYFQNEAQLEKSRLLSDRFSAERPKGSFSTLEIQRTEQGDSAMYLCASAPWRGENTEAFFGQGTRLTVV.

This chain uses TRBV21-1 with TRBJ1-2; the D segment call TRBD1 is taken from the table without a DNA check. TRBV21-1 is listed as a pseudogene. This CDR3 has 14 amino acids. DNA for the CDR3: TGTGCCAGGTGGGACAGAAAGTGCGACTATGGCTACACCTTC. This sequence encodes CARWDRKCDYGYTF.

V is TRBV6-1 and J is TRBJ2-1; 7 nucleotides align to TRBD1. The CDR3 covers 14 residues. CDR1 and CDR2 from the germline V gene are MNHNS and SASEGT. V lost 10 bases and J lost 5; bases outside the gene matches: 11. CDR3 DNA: TGTGCCATCAGCCCGGGGACAGCCGACAATGAGCAGTTCTTC. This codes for CAISPGTADNEQFF.

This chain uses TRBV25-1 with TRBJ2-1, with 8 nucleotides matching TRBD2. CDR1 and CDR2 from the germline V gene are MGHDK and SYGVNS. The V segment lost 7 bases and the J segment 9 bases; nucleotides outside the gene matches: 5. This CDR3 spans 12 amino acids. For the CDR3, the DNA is TGTGCCAGCATAGGACTAGCTCCTGAGCAGTTCTTC. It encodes CASIGLAPEQFF.

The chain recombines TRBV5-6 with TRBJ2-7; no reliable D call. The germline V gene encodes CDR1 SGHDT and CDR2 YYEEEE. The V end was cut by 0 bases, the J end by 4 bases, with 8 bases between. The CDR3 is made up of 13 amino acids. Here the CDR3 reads CASSLGAVYEQYF. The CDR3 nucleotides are TGTGCCAGCAGCTTGGGGGCAGTATACGAGCAGTACTTC.

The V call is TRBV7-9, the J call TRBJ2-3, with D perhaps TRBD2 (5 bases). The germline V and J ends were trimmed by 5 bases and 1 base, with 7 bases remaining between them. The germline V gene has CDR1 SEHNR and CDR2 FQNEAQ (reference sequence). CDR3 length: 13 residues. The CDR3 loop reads CASSQAGTDTQYF. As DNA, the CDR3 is TGTGCCAGCAGCCAAGCGGGCACAGATACGCAGTATTTT.

The CDR3 reads CASSPRVRTGPYEQYF. CDR3 nucleotides: TGTGCCAGCAGCCCCCGTGTAAGGACAGGGCCATACGAGCAGTACTTC. The rearrangement links TRBV13 to TRBJ2-7, with 8 bases that match TRBD1. The germline V gene encodes CDR1 PRHDT and CDR2 FYEKMQ (reference sequence). This CDR3 spans 16 amino acids. V lost 5 bases to trimming and J lost 4 bases; unmatched junction nucleotides: 13.

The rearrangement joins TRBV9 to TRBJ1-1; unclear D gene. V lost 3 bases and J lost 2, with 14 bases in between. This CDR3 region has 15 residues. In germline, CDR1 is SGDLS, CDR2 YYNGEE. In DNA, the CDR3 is TGTGCCAGCAGCGGAGTAGAGACACATAACACTGAAGCTTTCTTT. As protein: CASSGVETHNTEAFF.

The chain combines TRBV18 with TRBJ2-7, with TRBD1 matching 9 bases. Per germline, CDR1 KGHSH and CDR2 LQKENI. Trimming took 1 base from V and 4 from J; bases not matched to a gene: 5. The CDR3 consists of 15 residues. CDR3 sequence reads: CASSPRTGVKYEQYF. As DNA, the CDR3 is TGTGCCAGCTCACCACGGACAGGGGTGAAGTACGAGCAGTACTTC.

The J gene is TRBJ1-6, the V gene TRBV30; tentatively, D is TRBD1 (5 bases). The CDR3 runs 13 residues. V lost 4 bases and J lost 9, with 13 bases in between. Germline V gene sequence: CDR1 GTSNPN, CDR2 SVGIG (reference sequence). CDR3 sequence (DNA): TGTGCCTGGACACAGGTGGGCAGTTCACCCCTCCACTTT. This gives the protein CAWTQVGSSPLHF.

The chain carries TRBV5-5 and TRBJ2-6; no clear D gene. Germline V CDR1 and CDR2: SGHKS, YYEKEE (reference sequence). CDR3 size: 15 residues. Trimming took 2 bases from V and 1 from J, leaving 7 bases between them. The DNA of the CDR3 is TGTGCCAGCAGCTTAGAACAGTCTGGGGCCAACGTCCTGACTTTC. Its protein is CASSLEQSGANVLTF.

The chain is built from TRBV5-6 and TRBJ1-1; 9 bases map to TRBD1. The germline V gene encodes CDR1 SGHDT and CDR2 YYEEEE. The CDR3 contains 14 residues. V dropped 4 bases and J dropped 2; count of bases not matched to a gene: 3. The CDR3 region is CASSPGQGNTEAFF. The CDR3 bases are TGTGCCAGCAGCCCGGGACAGGGAAACACTGAAGCTTTCTTT.

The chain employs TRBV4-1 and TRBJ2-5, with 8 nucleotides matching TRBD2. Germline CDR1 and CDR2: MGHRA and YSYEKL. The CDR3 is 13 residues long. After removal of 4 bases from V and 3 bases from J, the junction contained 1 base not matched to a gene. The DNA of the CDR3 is TGCGCCAGCAGCCTACTAGCGGAAGAGACCCAGTACTTC. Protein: CASSLLAEETQYF.

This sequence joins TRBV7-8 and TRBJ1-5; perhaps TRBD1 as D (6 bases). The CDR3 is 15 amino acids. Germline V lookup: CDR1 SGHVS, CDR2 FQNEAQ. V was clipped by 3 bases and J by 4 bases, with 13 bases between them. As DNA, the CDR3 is TGTGCCAGCAGCTTGGAGACAGGATCGAATCAGCCCCAGCATTTT. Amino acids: CASSLETGSNQPQHF.

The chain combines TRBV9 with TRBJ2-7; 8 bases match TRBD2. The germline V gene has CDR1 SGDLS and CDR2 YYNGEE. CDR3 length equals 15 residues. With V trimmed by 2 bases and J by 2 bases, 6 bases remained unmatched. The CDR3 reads CASSVSPGGPYEQYF. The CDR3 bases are TGTGCCAGCAGCGTTTCACCGGGGGGGCCCTACGAGCAGTACTTC. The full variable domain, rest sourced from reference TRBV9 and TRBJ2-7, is DSGVTQTPKHLITATGQRVTLRCSPRSGDLSVYWYQQSLDQGLQFLIQYYNGEERAKGNILERFSAQQFPDLHSELNLSSLELGDSALYFCASSVSPGGPYEQYFGPGTRLTVT.

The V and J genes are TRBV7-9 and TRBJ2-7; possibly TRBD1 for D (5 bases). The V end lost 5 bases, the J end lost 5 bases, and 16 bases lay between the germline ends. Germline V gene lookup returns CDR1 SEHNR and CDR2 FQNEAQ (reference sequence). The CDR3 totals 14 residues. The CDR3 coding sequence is TGTGCCAGCAGCGAACTTGACAGTACCGACGAGCAGTACTTC. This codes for CASSELDSTDEQYF.

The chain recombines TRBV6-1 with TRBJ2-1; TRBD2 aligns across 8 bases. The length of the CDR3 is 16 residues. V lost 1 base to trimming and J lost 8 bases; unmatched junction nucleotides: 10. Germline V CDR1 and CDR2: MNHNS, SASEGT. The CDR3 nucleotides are TGTGCCAGCAGTGAAGTACCGGGACTAGGTAGAGATGAGCAGTTCTTC. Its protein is CASSEVPGLGRDEQFF.

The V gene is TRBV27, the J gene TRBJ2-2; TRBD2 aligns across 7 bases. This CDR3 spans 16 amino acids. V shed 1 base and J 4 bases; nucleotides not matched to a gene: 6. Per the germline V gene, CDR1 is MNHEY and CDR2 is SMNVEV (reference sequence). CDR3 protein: CASSLFGGSGTGELFF. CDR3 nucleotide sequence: TGTGCCAGCAGTTTATTCGGCGGGAGCGGCACCGGGGAGCTGTTTTTT.

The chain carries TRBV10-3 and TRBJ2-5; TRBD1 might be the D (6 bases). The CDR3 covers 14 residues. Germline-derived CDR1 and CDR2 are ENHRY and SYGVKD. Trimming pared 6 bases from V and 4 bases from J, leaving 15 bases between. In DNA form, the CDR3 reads TGTGCCATCAGGATGGACAGAGGGGGAGAGACCCAGTACTTC. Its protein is CAIRMDRGGETQYF.

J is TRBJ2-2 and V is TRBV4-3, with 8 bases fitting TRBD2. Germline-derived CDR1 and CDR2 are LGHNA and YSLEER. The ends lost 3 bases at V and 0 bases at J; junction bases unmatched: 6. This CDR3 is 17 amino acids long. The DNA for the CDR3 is TGCGCCAGCAGCCATTCTGGGGGACTAGCGAACACCGGGGAGCTGTTTTTT. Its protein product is CASSHSGGLANTGELFF.

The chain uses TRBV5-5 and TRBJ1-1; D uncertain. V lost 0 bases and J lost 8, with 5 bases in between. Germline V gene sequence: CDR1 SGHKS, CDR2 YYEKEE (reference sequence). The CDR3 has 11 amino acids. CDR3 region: CASSLDIEAFF. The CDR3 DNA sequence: TGTGCCAGCAGCTTGGATATCGAAGCTTTCTTT.

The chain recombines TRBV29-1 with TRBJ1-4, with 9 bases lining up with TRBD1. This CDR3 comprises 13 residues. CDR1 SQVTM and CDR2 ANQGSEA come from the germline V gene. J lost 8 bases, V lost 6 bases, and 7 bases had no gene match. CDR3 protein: CSVSTGGFEKLFF. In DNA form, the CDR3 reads TGCAGCGTGTCAACAGGGGGCTTCGAAAAACTGTTTTTT.

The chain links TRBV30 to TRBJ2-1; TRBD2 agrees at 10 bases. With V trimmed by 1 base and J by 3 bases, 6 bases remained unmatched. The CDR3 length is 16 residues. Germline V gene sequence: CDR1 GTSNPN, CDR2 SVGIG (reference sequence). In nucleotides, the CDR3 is TGTGCCTGGAGTGGAATAGCGGGAGGAGTCTACAATGAGCAGTTCTTC. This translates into CAWSGIAGGVYNEQFF.

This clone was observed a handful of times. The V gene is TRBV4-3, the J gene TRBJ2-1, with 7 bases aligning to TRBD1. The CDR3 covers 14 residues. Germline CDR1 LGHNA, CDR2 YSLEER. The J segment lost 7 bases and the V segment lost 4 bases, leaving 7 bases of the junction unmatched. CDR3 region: CASSLRQGGNEQFF. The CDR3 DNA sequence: TGCGCCAGCAGCCTCCGACAGGGCGGGAATGAGCAGTTCTTC.